This T cell receptor beta chain emerged from a study of Ad26.COV2.S vaccination and SARS-CoV-2 variants. Clones were sequenced by immunoSEQ multiplex PCR, and TCRdb holds only the in-frame ones, with some missing. The data hold about 420,000 clones, with over 75% observed a single time. Described treatment: about 20 received Ad26.COV2.S at low or high dose, single or two shots; about 5 received placebo; per-sample allocation not given. Sampling happened 63 days after the first vaccine or placebo injection. This receptor was identified in a person between 18 and 60 years old who received the Ad26.COV2.S COVID-19 vaccine or a placebo. The material sequenced was peripheral blood, taken in a trial of Ad26.COV2.S vaccine versus placebo.

The CDR3 DNA sequence: TGCAGCGTTGCTGAAAGTGTGAACACTGAAGCTTTCTTT. This encodes CSVAESVNTEAFF. The J gene is TRBJ1-1, the V gene TRBV29-1; D not certain. CDR1 SQVTM and CDR2 ANQGSEA come from the germline V gene. V was trimmed by 4 bases and J by 0 bases, leaving 9 bases between them. This CDR3 comprises 13 residues.